This T cell receptor (beta chain) emerged from a study of beta chain features in type 1 diabetes. V dropped 6 bases and J dropped 3; count of bases not matched to a gene: 3. The germline V gene has CDR1 MRHNA and CDR2 SNTAGT. The CDR3 has 13 residues. Expressed TCRB transcripts were sequenced because the entire RNA isolate underwent reverse transcription. Data came from immunoSEQ multiplex PCR; TCRdb stores just in-frame clones and leaves some out. This sample has 350,000 to 400,000 clones, with over 13% found just once. The source is a woman younger than 35 in good health. Source material: naive CD4+ T cells from blood. The V call is TRBV6-4, the J call TRBJ2-3; TRBD2 agrees at 7 bases. The CDR3, as DNA: TGTGCCAGCAGCATGCGGGAGACAGATACGCAGTATTTT. This gives the protein CASSMRETDTQYF.